This T cell receptor (beta chain) came from a study of T cells after yellow fever vaccination. Study conclusions and caveats: Primary-vaccination clones mostly resurfaced post-booster (about 95% CD4, just under 90% CD8).

One entry per CDR3 protein results from TCRdb running MiXCR on the 5' RACE reads. The sample gives roughly 170,000 distinct CDR3 sequences, 7% to 10% of which show up once; around 40% is in the top ten. This CDR3 has 18 amino acids. Trimming took 3 bases from V and 0 from J; bases not matched to a gene: 11. Germline V gene sequence: CDR1 SGHNT, CDR2 YYREEE (reference sequence). Concerning this clonotype: The antigen remains unidentified.

The clonotype originates from a man aged 18 to 30 who received the YFV17D yellow fever vaccine. The gene calls are TRBV5-4 and TRBJ2-5; 10 nucleotides line up with TRBD2. The input for sequencing was CD8+ T cells sorted from PBMCs, taken 45 days after the yellow fever booster vaccination. CDR3 amino acids: CASSSLDSGGPYQETQYF. CDR3 DNA: TGTGCCAGCAGCTCTCTCGATAGCGGGGGGCCCTACCAAGAGACCCAGTACTTC.